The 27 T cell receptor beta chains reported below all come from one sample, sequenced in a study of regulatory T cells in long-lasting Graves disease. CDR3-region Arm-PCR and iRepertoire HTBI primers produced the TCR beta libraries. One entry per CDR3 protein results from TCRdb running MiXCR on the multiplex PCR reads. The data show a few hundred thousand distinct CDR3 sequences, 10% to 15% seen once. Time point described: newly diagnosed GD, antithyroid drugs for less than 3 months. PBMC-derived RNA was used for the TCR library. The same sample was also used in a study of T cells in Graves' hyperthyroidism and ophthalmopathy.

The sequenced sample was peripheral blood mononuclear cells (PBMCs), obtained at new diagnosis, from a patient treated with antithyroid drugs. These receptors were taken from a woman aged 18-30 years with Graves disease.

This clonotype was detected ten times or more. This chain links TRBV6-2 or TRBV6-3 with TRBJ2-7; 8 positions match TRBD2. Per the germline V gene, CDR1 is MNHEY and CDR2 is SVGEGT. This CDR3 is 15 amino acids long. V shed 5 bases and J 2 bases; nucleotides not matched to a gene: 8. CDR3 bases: TGTGCCAGCAGTCTGTCCGGGACTAGACCCTACGAGCAGTACTTC. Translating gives CASSLSGTRPYEQYF.

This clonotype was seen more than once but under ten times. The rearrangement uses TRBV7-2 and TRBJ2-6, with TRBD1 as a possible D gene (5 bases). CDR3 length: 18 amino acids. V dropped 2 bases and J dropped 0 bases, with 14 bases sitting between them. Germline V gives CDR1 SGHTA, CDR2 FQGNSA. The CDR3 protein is CASSLRQKSFSGANVLTF. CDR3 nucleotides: TGTGCCAGCAGCTTACGACAGAAAAGCTTCTCTGGGGCCAACGTCCTGACTTTC.

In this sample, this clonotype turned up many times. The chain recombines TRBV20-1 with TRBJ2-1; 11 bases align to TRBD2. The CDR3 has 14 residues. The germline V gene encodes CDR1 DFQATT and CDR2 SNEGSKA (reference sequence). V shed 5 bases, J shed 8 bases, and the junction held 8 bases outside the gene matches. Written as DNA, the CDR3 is TGCAGTGCTCTAGCGGGAGGAAGGGGCGATGAGCAGTTCTTC. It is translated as CSALAGGRGDEQFF.

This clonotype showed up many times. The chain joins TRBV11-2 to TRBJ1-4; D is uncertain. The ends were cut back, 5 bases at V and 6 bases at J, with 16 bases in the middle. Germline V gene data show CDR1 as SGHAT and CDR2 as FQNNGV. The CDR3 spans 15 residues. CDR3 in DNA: TGTGCCAGCAGCCGTGGACCCTTGCGTTATGAAAAACTGTTTTTT. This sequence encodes CASSRGPLRYEKLFF.

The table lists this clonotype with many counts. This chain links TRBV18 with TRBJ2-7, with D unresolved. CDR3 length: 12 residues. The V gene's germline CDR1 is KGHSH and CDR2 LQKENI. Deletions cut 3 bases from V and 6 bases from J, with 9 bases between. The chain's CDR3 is CASSPALGEQYV. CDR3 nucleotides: TGTGCCAGCTCACCTGCCCTCGGCGAGCAGTACGTC.

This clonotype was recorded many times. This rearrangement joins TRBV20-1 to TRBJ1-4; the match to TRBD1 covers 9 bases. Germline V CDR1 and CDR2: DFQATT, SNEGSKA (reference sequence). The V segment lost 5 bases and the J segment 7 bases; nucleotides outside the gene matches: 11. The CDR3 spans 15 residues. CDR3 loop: CSAPTGTGLGEKLFF. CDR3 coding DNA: TGCAGTGCTCCCACCGGGACAGGGTTAGGTGAAAAACTGTTTTTT.

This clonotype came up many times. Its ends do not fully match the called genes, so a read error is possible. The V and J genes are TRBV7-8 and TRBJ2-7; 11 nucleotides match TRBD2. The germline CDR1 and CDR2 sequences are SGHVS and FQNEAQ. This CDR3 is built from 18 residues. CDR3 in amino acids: CASSVAPAGTSGSYEQYF. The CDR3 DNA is TGTGCCAGCAGCGTAGCCCCTGCCGGGACTAGCGGTTCCTACGAGCAGTACTTC.

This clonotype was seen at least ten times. The DNA for the CDR3 is TGTGCCAGCAGTTACCCGATGGGACTGCAAGAGACCCAGTACTTC. Translated, it gives CASSYPMGLQETQYF. The rearrangement uses TRBV6-5 and TRBJ2-5; perhaps TRBD2 as D (6 bases). The CDR3 spans 15 residues. Trimming took 2 bases from V and 2 from J, leaving 12 bases between them. The V gene's germline CDR1 is MNHEY and CDR2 SVGAGI.

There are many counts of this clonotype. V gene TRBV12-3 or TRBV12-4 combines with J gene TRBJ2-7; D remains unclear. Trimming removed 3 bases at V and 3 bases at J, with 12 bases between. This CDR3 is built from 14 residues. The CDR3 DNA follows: TGTGCCAGCAGTTTTAGTGGTTATAGCTACGAGCAGTACTTC. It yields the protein CASSFSGYSYEQYF.

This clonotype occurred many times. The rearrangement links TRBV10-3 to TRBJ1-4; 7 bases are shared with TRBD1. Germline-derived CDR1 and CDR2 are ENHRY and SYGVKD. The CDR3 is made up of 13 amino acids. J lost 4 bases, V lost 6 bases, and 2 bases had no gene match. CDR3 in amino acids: CAIRDRVNEKLFF. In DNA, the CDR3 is TGTGCCATCAGAGACAGGGTTAATGAAAAACTGTTTTTT.

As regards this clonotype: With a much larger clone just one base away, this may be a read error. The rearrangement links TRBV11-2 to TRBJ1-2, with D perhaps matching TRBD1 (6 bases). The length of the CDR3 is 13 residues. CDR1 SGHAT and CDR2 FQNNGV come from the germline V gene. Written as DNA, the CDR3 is TGTGCCAGCAGCTCCAGCGGGGGCTATGGCTACGCCTTC. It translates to CASSSSGGYGYAF.

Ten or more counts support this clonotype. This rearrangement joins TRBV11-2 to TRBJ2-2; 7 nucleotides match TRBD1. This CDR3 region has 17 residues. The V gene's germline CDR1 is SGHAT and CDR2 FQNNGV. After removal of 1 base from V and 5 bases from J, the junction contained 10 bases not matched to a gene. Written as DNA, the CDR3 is TGTGCCAGCAGCTTAGTTGAAGTGGGACAGAGTACCGGGGAGCTGTTTTTT. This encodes CASSLVEVGQSTGELFF. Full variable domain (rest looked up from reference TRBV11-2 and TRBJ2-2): EAGVAQSPRYKIIEKRQSVAFWCNPISGHATLYWYQQILGQGPKLLIQFQNNGVVDDSQLPKDRFSAERLKGVDSTLKIQPAKLEDSAVYLCASSLVEVGQSTGELFFGEGSRLTVL.

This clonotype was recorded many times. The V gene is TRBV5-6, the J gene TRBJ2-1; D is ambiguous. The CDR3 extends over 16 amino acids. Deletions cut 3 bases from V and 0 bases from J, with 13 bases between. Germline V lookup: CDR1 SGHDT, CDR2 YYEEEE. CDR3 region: CASSSYPPASYNEQFF. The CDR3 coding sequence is TGTGCCAGCAGCTCCTACCCTCCTGCCTCCTACAATGAGCAGTTCTTC. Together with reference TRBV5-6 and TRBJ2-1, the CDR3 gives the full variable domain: DAGVTQSPTHLIKTRGQQVTLRCSPKSGHDTVSWYQQALGQGPQFIFQYYEEEERQRGNFPDRFSGHQFPNYSSELNVNALLLGDSALYLCASSSYPPASYNEQFFGPGTRLTVL.

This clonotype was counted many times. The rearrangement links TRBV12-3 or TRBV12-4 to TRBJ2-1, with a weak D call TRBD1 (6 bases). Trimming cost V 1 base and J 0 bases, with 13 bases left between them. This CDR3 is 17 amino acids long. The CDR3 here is CASSLDRAPSSYNEQFF. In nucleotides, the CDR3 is TGTGCCAGCAGTTTAGACAGGGCCCCTAGCTCCTACAATGAGCAGTTCTTC.

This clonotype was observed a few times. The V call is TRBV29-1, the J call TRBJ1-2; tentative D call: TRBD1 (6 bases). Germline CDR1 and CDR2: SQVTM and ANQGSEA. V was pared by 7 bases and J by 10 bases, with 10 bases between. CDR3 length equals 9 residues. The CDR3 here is CSEGDHYTF. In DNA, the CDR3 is TGCAGCGAGGGGGATCACTACACCTTC. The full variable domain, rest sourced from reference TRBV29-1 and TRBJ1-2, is SAVISQKPSRDICQRGTSLTIQCQVDSQVTMMFWYRQQPGQSLTLIATANQGSEATYESGFVIDKFPISRPNLTFSTLTVSNMSPEDSSIYLCSEGDHYTFGSGTRLTVV.

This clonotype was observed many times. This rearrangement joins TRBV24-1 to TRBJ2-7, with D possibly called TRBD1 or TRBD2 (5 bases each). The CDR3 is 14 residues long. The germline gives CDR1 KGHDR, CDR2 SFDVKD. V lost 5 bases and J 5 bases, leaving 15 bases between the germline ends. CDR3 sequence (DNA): TGTGCCACCAGTGGGGGTAGAGGGGCCAACGAGCAGTACTTC. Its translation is CATSGGRGANEQYF.

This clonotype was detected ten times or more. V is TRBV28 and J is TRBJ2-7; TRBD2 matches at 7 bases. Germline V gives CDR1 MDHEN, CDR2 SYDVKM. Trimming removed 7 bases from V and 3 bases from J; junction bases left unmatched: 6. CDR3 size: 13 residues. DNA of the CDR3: TGTGCCAGCACCCTACGGGGGGACTACGAGCAGTACTTC. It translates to CASTLRGDYEQYF.

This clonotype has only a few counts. For the CDR3, the DNA is TGTGCCAGCAGCGTGACTGTATACGGGGAGCTGTTTTTT. Its protein is CASSVTVYGELFF. J is TRBJ2-2 and V is TRBV12-3 or TRBV12-4; the D is unclear. With 6 bases removed from V and 7 bases from J, the gap between germline ends came to 12 bases. The CDR3 is 13 residues long.

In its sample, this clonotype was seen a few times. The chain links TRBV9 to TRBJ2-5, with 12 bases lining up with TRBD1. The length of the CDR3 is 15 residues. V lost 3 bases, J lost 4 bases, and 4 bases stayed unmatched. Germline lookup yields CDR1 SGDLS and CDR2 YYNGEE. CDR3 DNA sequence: TGTGCCAGCAGCGAGGGGACAGGGGGCGGAGAGACCCAGTACTTC. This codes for CASSEGTGGGETQYF. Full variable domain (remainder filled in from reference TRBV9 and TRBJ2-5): DSGVTQTPKHLITATGQRVTLRCSPRSGDLSVYWYQQSLDQGLQFLIQYYNGEERAKGNILERFSAQQFPDLHSELNLSSLELGDSALYFCASSEGTGGGETQYFGPGTRLLVL.

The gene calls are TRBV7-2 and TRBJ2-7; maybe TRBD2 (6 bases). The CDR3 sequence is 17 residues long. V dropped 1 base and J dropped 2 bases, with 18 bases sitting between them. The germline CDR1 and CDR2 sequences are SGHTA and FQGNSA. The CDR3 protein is CASSLGLEGIWPYEQYV. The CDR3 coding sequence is TGTGCCAGCAGCTTAGGTTTGGAGGGAATATGGCCCTACGAGCAGTACGTC.

CDR3 sequence (DNA): TGTGCCAGCAGCCAAGACCAAGGGGAGATTCGAGTCGTGCAGTACTTC. It codes for CASSQDQGEIRVVQYF. The J gene is TRBJ2-7, the V gene TRBV14; tentatively, D is TRBD1 or TRBD2 (5 bases each). V shed 0 bases and J shed 9 bases, with 21 bases lying between them. This CDR3 spans 16 amino acids. The germline CDR1 and CDR2 sequences are SGHDN and FVKESK.

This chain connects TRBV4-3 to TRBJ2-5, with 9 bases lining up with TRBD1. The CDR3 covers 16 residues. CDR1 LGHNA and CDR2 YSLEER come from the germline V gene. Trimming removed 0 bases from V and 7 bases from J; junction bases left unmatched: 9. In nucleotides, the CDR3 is TGCGCCAGCAGCCAAGATCTGGGACAGGGCTCTCGGACCCAGTACTTC. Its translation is CASSQDLGQGSRTQYF.

Written as DNA, the CDR3 is TGTGCCAGCGGATCCTTATTCGACATGAACACTGAAGCTTTCTTT. It specifies CASGSLFDMNTEAFF. The V and J genes are TRBV12-3 or TRBV12-4 and TRBJ1-1; no definite D call. The CDR3 is 15 residues long. V dropped 8 bases and J dropped 0 bases, with 16 bases sitting between them.

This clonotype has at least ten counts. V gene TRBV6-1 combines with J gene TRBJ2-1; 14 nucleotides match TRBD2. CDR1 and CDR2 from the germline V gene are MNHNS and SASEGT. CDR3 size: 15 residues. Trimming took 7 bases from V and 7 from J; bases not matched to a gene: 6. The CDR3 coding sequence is TGTGCCAGCACAAAAGGGACTAGCGGGAGAAATGAGCAGTTCTTC. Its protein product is CASTKGTSGRNEQFF.

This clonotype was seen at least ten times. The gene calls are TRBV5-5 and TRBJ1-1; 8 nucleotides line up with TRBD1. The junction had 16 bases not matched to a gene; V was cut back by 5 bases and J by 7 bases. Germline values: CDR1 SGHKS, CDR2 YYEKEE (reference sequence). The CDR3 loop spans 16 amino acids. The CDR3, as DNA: TGTGCCAGCAGAGGTTCAGGGGGCGCGCCGGTAGATGAAGCTTTCTTT. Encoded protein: CASRGSGGAPVDEAFF.

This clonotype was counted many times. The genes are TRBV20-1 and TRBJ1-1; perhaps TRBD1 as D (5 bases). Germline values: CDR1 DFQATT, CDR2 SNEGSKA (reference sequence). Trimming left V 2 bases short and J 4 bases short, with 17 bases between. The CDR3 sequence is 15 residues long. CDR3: CSARNGAYGGTEAFF. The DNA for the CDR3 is TGCAGTGCTAGAAACGGGGCATATGGGGGCACTGAAGCTTTCTTT.

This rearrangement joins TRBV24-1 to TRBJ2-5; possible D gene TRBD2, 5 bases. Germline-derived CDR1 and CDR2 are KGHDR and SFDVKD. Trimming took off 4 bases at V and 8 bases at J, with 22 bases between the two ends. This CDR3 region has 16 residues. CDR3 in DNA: TGTGCCACCAGTGACGGGCGGGCAGAGACGGCAGAAACCCAGTACTTC. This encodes CATSDGRAETAETQYF.